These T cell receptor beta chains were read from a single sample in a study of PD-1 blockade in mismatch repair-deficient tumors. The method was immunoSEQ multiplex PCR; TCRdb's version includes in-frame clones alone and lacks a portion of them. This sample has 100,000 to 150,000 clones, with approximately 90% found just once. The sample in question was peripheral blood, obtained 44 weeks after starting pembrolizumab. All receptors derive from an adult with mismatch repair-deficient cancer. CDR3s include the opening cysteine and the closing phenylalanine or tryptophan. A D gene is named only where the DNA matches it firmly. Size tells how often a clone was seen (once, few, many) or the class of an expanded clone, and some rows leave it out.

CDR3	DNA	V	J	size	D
CASSDVGTGGERYTF	TGTGCCAGCAGTGACGTGGGGACAGGGGGAGAACGCTACACCTTC	TRBV6-6	TRBJ1-2	.	TRBD1
CASSTDRDEQYF	TGTGCCAGTAGCACCGACAGGGACGAGCAGTACTTC	TRBV19	TRBJ2-7	.	TRBD1
CASSLAWDSGANVLTF	TGTGCCAGCAGCTTGGCCTGGGACTCTGGGGCCAACGTCCTGACTTTC	TRBV5-5	TRBJ2-6	.	.
CASSNRDRVIEKLFF	TGTGCCAGCAGTAACCGGGACAGGGTAATCGAAAAACTGTTTTTT	TRBV6-6	TRBJ1-4	.	TRBD1
CASRRREDGELFF	TGCGCCAGCAGAAGGCGGGAGGACGGGGAGCTGTTTTTT	TRBV5-1	TRBJ2-2	once	TRBD2
CASSLSGGYEQYF	TGCGCCAGCAGCTTGTCTGGGGGCTACGAGCAGTACTTC	TRBV5-1	TRBJ2-7	.	.
CASSSAEEWGDTQYF	TGTGCCAGCAGTTCCGCGGAGGAGTGGGGAGATACGCAGTATTTT	TRBV28	TRBJ2-3	.	.
CASSPRDRGLDEQYF	TGTGCCAGCAGCCCCCGGGACAGGGGGCTGGACGAGCAGTACTTC	TRBV11-3	TRBJ2-7	.	TRBD1
CASSVDPGTEINEKLFF	TGTGCCAGCAGCGTAGACCCGGGGACAGAGATTAATGAAAAACTGTTTTTT	TRBV7-8	TRBJ1-4	.	TRBD1
CAFIPGQRNQETQYF	TGTGCCTTTATACCGGGACAGCGAAACCAAGAGACCCAGTACTTC	TRBV30	TRBJ2-5	.	TRBD1
CASRQNKNTEAFF	TGTGCCAGCAGACAAAACAAAAACACTGAAGCTTTCTTT	TRBV7-9	TRBJ1-1	.	.
CASSPRAGSSYNEQFF	TGTGCCAGCTCACCAAGGGCGGGTAGCTCCTACAATGAGCAGTTCTTC	TRBV18	TRBJ2-1	.	.
CASSPEGQGAFAYEQYF	TGTGCCAGCAGCCCCGAGGGTCAGGGGGCTTTTGCCTACGAGCAGTACTTC	TRBV7-9	TRBJ2-7	.	TRBD1
CASRTGTPRGVSTDTQYF	TGTGCCAGCAGGACGGGGACACCTCGGGGCGTTAGCACAGATACGCAGTATTTT	TRBV2	TRBJ2-3	.	.
CASSISASGSTDTQYF	TGTGCCAGTAGTATCTCGGCTAGCGGGAGTACAGATACGCAGTATTTT	TRBV19	TRBJ2-3	.	TRBD2
CAAVGLAGAEQYF	TGTGCCGCCGTGGGGCTAGCGGGAGCCGAGCAGTACTTC	TRBV7-9	TRBJ2-7	.	TRBD2
CASSQVQENTEAFF	TGCGCCAGCAGCCAAGTACAGGAGAACACTGAAGCTTTCTTT	TRBV4-1	TRBJ1-1	.	.
CASSVGRGGRSYEQYF	TGTGCCAGCAGCGTAGGCCGAGGGGGCAGATCCTACGAGCAGTACTTC	TRBV9	TRBJ2-7	once	TRBD1
CASSLPPRGQGTDTQYF	TGTGCCAGCAGCCTACCGCCCCGGGGACAAGGCACAGATACGCAGTATTTT	TRBV11-3	TRBJ2-3	.	.
CASSLGGEENNEQFF	TGCGCCAGCAGCTTGGGGGGAGAAGAGAACAATGAGCAGTTCTTC	TRBV5-1	TRBJ2-1	.	.
CASSPTTGASTDTQYF	TGCGCCAGCAGCCCAACGACAGGGGCCAGCACAGATACGCAGTATTTT	TRBV4-1	TRBJ2-3	.	TRBD1
CASSEAPGSYNEQFF	TGTGCCAGCAGCGAGGCCCCGGGCTCCTACAATGAGCAGTTCTTC	TRBV25-1	TRBJ2-1	.	.
CASSWGTGSYEQYF	TGCGCCAGCAGCTGGGGGACGGGGAGCTACGAGCAGTACTTC	TRBV5-1	TRBJ2-7	.	.
CASSQDGANQPQHF	TGTGCCAGCAGCCAAGACGGTGCCAATCAGCCCCAGCATTTT	TRBV4-2	TRBJ1-5	.	.
CASSYWVGGHYGYTF	TGTGCCAGCAGTTACTGGGTCGGAGGTCACTATGGCTACACCTTC	TRBV6-5	TRBJ1-2	.	.
CASSFKGTGYEAFF	TGTGCCAGCAGCTTCAAGGGGACAGGGTATGAAGCTTTCTTT	TRBV7-2	TRBJ1-1	.	TRBD1
CASVGTGDTDTQYF	TGTGCCAGCGTCGGGACAGGGGACACAGATACGCAGTATTTT	TRBV25-1	TRBJ2-3	.	TRBD1
CAISKQGTYEQYF	TGTGCCATCAGTAAACAGGGAACCTACGAGCAGTACTTC	TRBV6-5	TRBJ2-7	.	.
CASSSETRRGAYTEAFF	TGTGCCAGCAGTTCCGAGACTAGAAGGGGGGCGTACACTGAAGCTTTCTTT	TRBV28	TRBJ1-1	.	.
CASSPVAGGDTDTQYF	TGTGCCAGCAGCCCCGTAGCGGGGGGTGACACAGATACGCAGTATTTT	TRBV11-2	TRBJ2-3	.	TRBD2
CASSQAHGSSYEQYF	TGCGCCAGCAGCCAAGCCCACGGGAGCTCCTACGAGCAGTACTTC	TRBV4-1	TRBJ2-7	.	.
CASSESLSTDTQYF	TGTGCCAGCAGTGAAAGTCTGAGCACAGATACGCAGTATTTT	TRBV2	TRBJ2-3	.	.
CASSPSSGSSLYNEQFF	TGTGCCAGCTCACCATCTAGCGGGAGTTCCCTCTACAATGAGCAGTTCTTC	TRBV18	TRBJ2-1	.	TRBD2
CASSSDSNYGYTF	TGTGCCAGCAGTTCTGACTCAAACTATGGCTACACCTTC	TRBV28	TRBJ1-2	.	.
CAISVAQEQYF	TGTGCCATCAGTGTGGCGCAAGAGCAGTACTTC	TRBV10-3	TRBJ2-7	.	.
CASSADRAGNTIYF	TGTGCCAGCAGTGCGGACAGGGCCGGAAACACCATATATTTT	TRBV6-1	TRBJ1-3	.	TRBD1
CASSRGDFGQQETQYF	TGCGCCAGCAGCCGGGGCGACTTTGGACAGCAAGAGACCCAGTACTTC	TRBV5-1	TRBJ2-5	.	.
CASSLTTSGRVTGNEQFF	TGCGCCAGCAGCTTAACCACTAGCGGGAGGGTTACGGGTAATGAGCAGTTCTTC	TRBV5-1	TRBJ2-1	.	TRBD2
CASSQDVGTAYSGANVLTF	TGCGCCAGCAGCCAAGATGTGGGGACCGCTTACTCTGGGGCCAACGTCCTGACTTTC	TRBV4-3	TRBJ2-6	.	.
CAISDHRAGTTYEQYF	TGTGCCATCAGTGACCATCGAGCGGGGACCACCTACGAGCAGTACTTC	TRBV10-3	TRBJ2-7	.	TRBD2
CASSQRYKGNEQYF	TGTGCCAGCAGCCAACGGTACAAGGGTAACGAGCAGTACTTC	TRBV14	TRBJ2-7	.	.
CAISDQTSGSYNEQFF	TGTGCCATCAGTGACCAAACTAGCGGCTCCTACAATGAGCAGTTCTTC	TRBV10-3	TRBJ2-1	few	TRBD2
CASSSPGATYEQYF	TGTGCCAGCAGCTCCCCCGGGGCCACCTACGAGCAGTACTTC	TRBV5-5	TRBJ2-7	.	.
CASSFDRGSNEKLFF	TGTGCCAGCAGCTTTGACCGGGGTTCTAATGAAAAACTGTTTTTT	TRBV7-9	TRBJ1-4	.	.
CASSQVGRYEQYF	TGCGCCAGCAGCCAAGTGGGGCGTTACGAGCAGTACTTC	TRBV4-1	TRBJ2-7	.	.
CASSLRLAGPYEQYF	TGTGCCAGCAGCTTAAGGCTAGCGGGCCCATACGAGCAGTACTTC	TRBV7-3	TRBJ2-7	.	TRBD2
CASSFKEDTEAFF	TGTGCCAGCAGCTTTAAAGAGGACACTGAAGCTTTCTTT	TRBV7-9	TRBJ1-1	.	.
CASSREQTGETQYF	TGCGCCAGCAGCCGAGAGCAGACAGGGGAGACCCAGTACTTC	TRBV4-1	TRBJ2-5	.	TRBD1
CASSLGRVRSYEQYF	TGTGCCAGCAGCCTGGGACGAGTCAGATCGTACGAGCAGTACTTC	TRBV11-3	TRBJ2-7	.	.
CASSIQGGDEKLFF	TGTGCCAGCAGCATACAGGGAGGGGACGAAAAACTGTTTTTT	TRBV5-6	TRBJ1-4	.	.
CASSLSPLSGEKLFF	TGTGCCAGCAGTTTATCGCCCTTATCGGGTGAAAAACTGTTTTTT	TRBV27	TRBJ1-4	.	.
CASRGRGLVAYGHSYNEQFF	TGTGCCAGCAGGGGGAGGGGACTGGTAGCCTACGGTCACTCCTACAATGAGCAGTTCTTC	TRBV28	TRBJ2-1	.	TRBD2
CASSLGRTYNEQFF	TGTGCCAGCAGCTTAGGCCGGACTTACAATGAGCAGTTCTTC	TRBV7-9	TRBJ2-1	.	.